These 13 T cell receptor beta chains were all obtained from the same sample, sequenced in a study of CD8 T cells in Susac syndrome. RNA was extracted with the RNeasy kit, and a quantity of about 0.45 to 1 ug was reverse transcribed using random hexamers. A single record per CDR3 protein comes from TCRdb applying MiXCR to the immunoSEQ multiplex PCR reads. The sample consists of about 150,000 distinct CDR3 sequences, roughly 96% of them appearing once. Sequencing was performed on CD4+ T cells from PBMCs. All receptors come from a human donor with Susac syndrome.

The rearrangement uses TRBV14 and TRBJ2-7; D ambiguous. The V gene's germline CDR1 is SGHDN and CDR2 FVKESK. V lost 2 bases, J lost 5 bases, and 4 bases lay in between. The CDR3 consists of 11 residues. Written as DNA, the CDR3 is TGTGCCAGCAGCCAATTCCACGAGCAGTACTTC. As protein: CASSQFHEQYF.

The rearrangement joins TRBV20-1 to TRBJ1-1; D ambiguous. The CDR3 runs to 13 residues. V lost 1 base to trimming and J lost 0 bases, with 6 bases between them. In germline, CDR1 is DFQATT, CDR2 SNEGSKA (reference sequence). The CDR3 sequence: CSARGGLNTEAFF. Written as DNA, the CDR3 is TGCAGTGCTAGAGGAGGCCTGAACACTGAAGCTTTCTTT.

The chain has TRBV20-1 and TRBJ1-5; 7 positions agree with TRBD1. J lost 3 bases, V lost 0 bases, and 8 bases had no gene match. This CDR3 contains 16 residues. The germline V gene encodes CDR1 DFQATT and CDR2 SNEGSKA (reference sequence). Written as DNA, the CDR3 is TGCAGTGCTAGAGACCTAAGAACAGGGGCCAATCAGCCCCAGCATTTT. This gives the protein CSARDLRTGANQPQHF.

V usage is TRBV7-3 and J usage is TRBJ2-7, with 9 bases identical to TRBD1. The junction had 6 bases not matched to a gene; V was cut back by 2 bases and J by 4 bases. The CDR3 length is 15 residues. Germline V CDR1 and CDR2: SGHTA, FQGTGA. DNA for the CDR3: TGTGCCAGCAGCTTAGACGCCGGACAGGGGTACGAGCAGTACTTC. Its translation: CASSLDAGQGYEQYF.

The CDR3 sequence is CSASSTSGGPGQFF. The CDR3 region has the DNA TGCAGTGCTAGTTCGACTAGCGGGGGGCCAGGGCAGTTCTTC. The chain carries TRBV20-1 and TRBJ2-1; 13 bases are shared with TRBD2. J gave up 12 bases and V 3 bases, and 8 bases lay outside the gene matches. The CDR3 covers 14 residues. Looked up from germline, CDR1 is DFQATT and CDR2 is SNEGSKA (reference sequence).

V gene TRBV10-1 combines with J gene TRBJ2-3; D not certain. Germline-derived CDR1 and CDR2 are WNHNN and SYGVQD (reference sequence). The CDR3 extends over 13 amino acids. V dropped 5 bases and J dropped 3 bases, with 9 bases sitting between them. Here the CDR3 reads CASSSRKTDTQYF. The CDR3 DNA reads as TGCGCCAGCAGTTCCAGGAAAACAGATACGCAGTATTTT.

The V and J genes are TRBV5-1 and TRBJ1-1, with 7 bases fitting TRBD1. CDR1 SGHRS and CDR2 YFSETQ come from the germline V gene. After removal of 3 bases from V and 2 bases from J, the junction contained 4 bases not matched to a gene. This CDR3 has 14 amino acids. The CDR3 nucleotides read TGCGCCAGCAGCTGGGGACAGTCCAACACTGAAGCTTTCTTT. Protein: CASSWGQSNTEAFF.

The V gene is TRBV29-1, the J gene TRBJ2-2; D is possibly TRBD1 (6 bases). The CDR3 is 14 amino acids. Trimming removed 5 bases from V and 0 bases from J, with 10 bases in between. Germline V gene lookup returns CDR1 SQVTM and CDR2 ANQGSEA. The CDR3 protein is CSVLGHPNTGELFF. The CDR3 DNA reads TGCAGCGTTCTGGGACACCCGAACACCGGGGAGCTGTTTTTT.

The V gene is TRBV6-5, the J gene TRBJ2-5, with D maybe TRBD1 (6 bases). The CDR3 consists of 15 residues. Trimming took 2 bases from V and 2 from J, leaving 12 bases between them. CDR1 and CDR2 (germline): MNHEY, SVGAGI. The CDR3 nucleotides are TGTGCCAGCAGTTACACGGGGACACCACAAGAGACCCAGTACTTC. Its protein is CASSYTGTPQETQYF.

This chain links TRBV6-2 or TRBV6-3 with TRBJ2-3; no firm D call. V lost 8 bases and J lost 2, with 11 bases in between. The germline V gene encodes CDR1 MNHEY and CDR2 SVGEGT. The CDR3 has 13 amino acids. Here the CDR3 DNA reads TGTGCCAGCCACCCAAGGCTCACAGATACGCAGTATTTT. Protein product: CASHPRLTDTQYF.

The gene calls are TRBV6-5 and TRBJ1-2; D is unclear. CDR3 length equals 15 residues. V was clipped by 0 bases and J by 5 bases, with 13 bases between them. In germline, CDR1 is MNHEY, CDR2 SVGAGI. The CDR3 DNA reads TGTGCCAGCAGTTACTCACCAGAGCCTCTGTATGGCTACACCTTC. This sequence encodes CASSYSPEPLYGYTF.

The J gene is TRBJ2-2, the V gene TRBV9; D remains unclear. Germline CDR1 SGDLS, CDR2 YYNGEE. The CDR3 runs to 12 residues. V lost 1 base and J lost 6, with 4 bases in between. The CDR3 nucleotides are TGTGCCAGCAGCGTAAAAGCCGGGGAGCTGTTTTTT. This gives the protein CASSVKAGELFF.

The chain employs TRBV20-1 and TRBJ2-6; D is undetermined. The V end was cut by 5 bases, the J end by 2 bases, with 7 bases between. Germline V lookup: CDR1 DFQATT, CDR2 SNEGSKA (reference sequence). The CDR3 contains 13 residues. CDR3 DNA: TGCAGTGCTTCCCCGACTGGGGCCAACGTCCTGACTTTC. Residues: CSASPTGANVLTF.